These 24 T cell receptor beta chains originate from one sample sequenced in a study of shared clonotypes between healthy human individuals. The data were produced by immunoSEQ multiplex PCR, yet TCRdb's version contains in-frame clones alone and is incomplete. The sample lists about half a million clones; more than 75% were seen once. Sequencing input: PBMCs. These receptors all come from a middle-aged woman in good health. Some clones in this sample may be carry-over from other donors' samples.

This clone has more than one count but fewer than ten. The genes are TRBV5-4 and TRBJ2-1; TRBD1 agrees at 9 bases. The CDR3 is 15 amino acids. With V trimmed by 4 bases and J by 6 bases, 8 bases remained unmatched. The germline gives CDR1 SGHNT, CDR2 YYREEE (reference sequence). The DNA for the CDR3 is TGTGCCAGCAGCCCCGTGGACAGGGGTACCAATGAGCAGTTCTTC. Its translation is CASSPVDRGTNEQFF.

The rearrangement uses TRBV7-2 and TRBJ2-1; 10 bases line up with TRBD2. The CDR3 runs 16 residues. Germline values: CDR1 SGHTA, CDR2 FQGNSA. The J segment lost 6 bases and the V segment lost 5 bases, leaving 10 bases of the junction unmatched. The CDR3 DNA follows: TGTGCCAGCAGCCCTCAGGGTAGCGGGAGGTCCAATGAGCAGTTCTTC. It is translated as CASSPQGSGRSNEQFF.

V is TRBV6-1 and J is TRBJ2-2; tentatively, D is TRBD1 or TRBD2 (6 bases each). The CDR3 sequence is 15 residues long. Germline V lookup: CDR1 MNHNS, CDR2 SASEGT. Between the trimmed V and J ends, which lost 5 bases and 6 bases, there was a span of 16 bases. CDR3: CASSPSRGRAGELFF. The CDR3 nucleotides are TGTGCCAGCAGTCCCTCACGGGGGCGGGCCGGGGAGCTGTTTTTT.

The chain carries TRBV5-8 and TRBJ2-4, with unresolved D. Trimming took off 4 bases at V and 0 bases at J, with 11 bases between the two ends. The CDR3 runs 15 residues. CDR1 is SGHTS, CDR2 YDEGEE, per germline. CDR3 in DNA: TGTGCCAGCAGCCCCCGGTTACTAGCCAAAAACATTCAGTACTTC. This encodes CASSPRLLAKNIQYF.

The chain recombines TRBV29-1 with TRBJ2-1, with 10 nucleotides matching TRBD2. Germline CDR1 reads SQVTM; CDR2 reads ANQGSEA. There are 13 residues in the CDR3. V gave up 4 bases and J gave up 7 bases; unmatched junction bases: 4. The CDR3 DNA reads TGCAGCGTTGGGGCTAGCGGGAGAAATGAGCAGTTCTTC. This encodes CSVGASGRNEQFF.

In its sample, this clone was seen once. CDR3 in amino acids: CASSTSVDFGYEQYF. The CDR3 region has the DNA TGTGCCAGCAGCACTAGCGTCGATTTTGGCTACGAGCAGTACTTC. This chain links TRBV11-2 with TRBJ2-7, with 7 bases identical to TRBD2. V trimming: 5 bases; J trimming: 3 bases; junction bases outside the gene matches: 10. CDR1 and CDR2 from the germline V gene are SGHAT and FQNNGV. This CDR3 has 15 amino acids.

This chain connects TRBV7-6 to TRBJ1-4; D possibly corresponds to TRBD1 (5 bases). The CDR3 consists of 15 residues. CDR1 is SGHVS, CDR2 FNYEAQ, per germline. Deletions cut 4 bases from V and 5 bases from J, with 14 bases between. CDR3 sequence: CASSSYRQQNEKLFF. As DNA, the CDR3 is TGTGCCAGCAGCTCCTACAGGCAACAGAATGAAAAACTGTTTTTT.

The chain couples TRBV28 to TRBJ1-1; D is ambiguous. The CDR3 consists of 13 residues. V was clipped by 6 bases and J by 1 base, with 9 bases between them. The germline V gene has CDR1 MDHEN and CDR2 SYDVKM. CDR3 DNA sequence: TGTGCCAGCAGACGGGATTCGAACACTGAAGCTTTCTTT. As protein: CASRRDSNTEAFF. Combining the CDR3 with reference TRBV28 and TRBJ1-1 gives the whole variable domain DVKVTQSSRYLVKRTGEKVFLECVQDMDHENMFWYRQDPGLGLRLIYFSYDVKMKEKGDIPEGYSVSREKKERFSLILESASTNQTSMYLCASRRDSNTEAFFGQGTRLTVV.

J is TRBJ2-1 and V is TRBV28, with no clear D. Germline V gene data show CDR1 as MDHEN and CDR2 as SYDVKM. V was pared by 6 bases and J by 12 bases, with 12 bases between. The length of the CDR3 is 11 residues. CDR3 sequence reads: CASRREFGQFF. The CDR3 nucleotides read TGTGCCAGCAGGCGCGAATTCGGGCAGTTCTTC.

This clone has just a few counts. The gene calls are TRBV27 and TRBJ2-3, with TRBD2 matching over 10 bases. The CDR3 length is 16 residues. V dropped 6 bases and J dropped 4; count of bases not matched to a gene: 10. CDR1 and CDR2 from the germline V gene are MNHEY and SMNVEV (reference sequence). CDR3 region: CASRPSSGSLPDTQYF. The CDR3, as DNA: TGTGCCAGCAGGCCCTCTAGCGGGAGTTTACCAGATACGCAGTATTTT.

This chain uses TRBV7-2 with TRBJ2-5, with unresolved D. CDR3 length: 13 amino acids. Trimming shortened V by 2 bases and J by 5 bases, and 9 bases separated the two germline ends. The germline gives CDR1 SGHTA, CDR2 FQGNSA. The CDR3 region has the DNA TGTGCCAGCAGCTTATCGTCGGCGGAGACCCAGTACTTC. Amino acids: CASSLSSAETQYF.

The chain has TRBV6-1 and TRBJ2-4; 8 bases map to TRBD1. The germline V gene encodes CDR1 MNHNS and CDR2 SASEGT. The CDR3 extends over 13 amino acids. The V gene end was trimmed by 10 bases and the J gene end by 5 bases; junction bases not matched to a gene: 7. CDR3 residues: CATSRGRENIQYF. Here the CDR3 DNA reads TGTGCCACCTCCAGGGGGCGCGAAAACATTCAGTACTTC.

Written as DNA, the CDR3 is TGCGCCAGCAGCCCCCATCTAGCGGGAGGGCCGGGGATGTGGAATGAGCAGTTCTTC. Encoded protein: CASSPHLAGGPGMWNEQFF. V and J are TRBV5-1 and TRBJ2-1; TRBD2 matches at 12 bases. The length of the CDR3 is 19 residues. V shed 4 bases and J 7 bases; nucleotides not matched to a gene: 18. Per the germline V gene, CDR1 is SGHRS and CDR2 is YFSETQ.

CDR3 loop: CASSLFSASTDTQYF. For the CDR3, the DNA is TGTGCCAGCAGCTTATTTAGCGCCAGCACAGATACGCAGTATTTT. This sequence joins TRBV5-4 and TRBJ2-3, with D tentatively TRBD2 (5 bases). Germline V gene sequence: CDR1 SGHNT, CDR2 YYREEE (reference sequence). Between the trimmed V and J ends, which lost 2 bases and 0 bases, there was a span of 10 bases. The CDR3 length is 15 residues.

The chain combines TRBV28 with TRBJ2-2, with D perhaps being TRBD1 or TRBD2 (5 bases each). CDR1 is MDHEN, CDR2 SYDVKM, per germline. This CDR3 comprises 12 residues. Trimming took 8 bases from V and 4 from J, leaving 8 bases between them. The CDR3 reads CASRDGTGELFF. For the CDR3, the DNA is TGTGCCAGCCGGGACGGCACCGGGGAGCTGTTTTTT.

This sequence joins TRBV7-9 and TRBJ2-6; possibly TRBD1 for D (6 bases). Trimming removed 9 bases from V and 1 base from J, with 7 bases in between. Germline CDR1 SEHNR, CDR2 FQNEAQ (reference sequence). This CDR3 comprises 13 residues. The CDR3, as DNA: TGTGCCAGAGGGGGATCTGGGGCCAACGTCCTGACTTTC. It is translated as CARGGSGANVLTF.

This rearrangement joins TRBV5-5 to TRBJ2-7, with 10 bases that match TRBD2. The CDR3 totals 15 residues. CDR1 is SGHKS and CDR2 is YYEKEE in the germline V gene (reference sequence). J lost 2 bases, V lost 4 bases, and 6 bases had no gene match. The CDR3 here is CASSQGLAPTYEQYF. Here the CDR3 DNA reads TGTGCCAGCAGCCAGGGACTAGCGCCCACCTACGAGCAGTACTTC.

This sequence joins TRBV5-1 and TRBJ2-5, with TRBD1 identical over 11 bases. Germline V gene sequence: CDR1 SGHRS, CDR2 YFSETQ. With 4 bases clipped from V and 3 bases from J, the junction kept 17 bases outside the gene matches. The CDR3 is made up of 19 amino acids. In nucleotides, the CDR3 is TGCGCCAGCAGCGAACGACCTGGACAGGGGGCAACCCTAGAAGAGACCCAGTACTTC. This translates into CASSERPGQGATLEETQYF.

This chain joins TRBV19 and TRBJ1-5, with D tentatively TRBD1 (5 bases). Trimming took off 5 bases at V and 4 bases at J, with 12 bases between the two ends. Germline V gives CDR1 LNHDA, CDR2 SQIVND (reference sequence). This CDR3 is 14 amino acids long. The CDR3 DNA is TGTGCCAGTAGTTGGGCAGGGCCTAATCAGCCCCAGCATTTT. The encoded protein is CASSWAGPNQPQHF. Full variable domain (remainder filled in from reference TRBV19 and TRBJ1-5): DGGITQSPKYLFRKEGQNVTLSCEQNLNHDAMYWYRQDPGQGLRLIYYSQIVNDFQKGDIAEGYSVSREKKESFPLTVTSAQKNPTAFYLCASSWAGPNQPQHFGDGTRLSIL.

The chain carries TRBV29-1 and TRBJ1-1; D may be TRBD1 (6 bases). The germline CDR1 and CDR2 sequences are SQVTM and ANQGSEA. The germline V and J ends were trimmed by 5 bases and 4 bases, with 11 bases remaining between them. This CDR3 has 12 amino acids. In DNA, the CDR3 is TGCAGCGTTTATAAAGGGGGCACTGAAGCTTTCTTT. The encoded protein is CSVYKGGTEAFF.

The rearrangement links TRBV30 to TRBJ2-1; D is uncertain. CDR3 length: 15 amino acids. CDR1 and CDR2 from the germline V gene are GTSNPN and SVGIG (reference sequence). V lost 0 bases and J 5 bases, leaving 14 bases between the germline ends. CDR3 residues: CAWSVGRNTNNEQFF. The DNA for the CDR3 is TGTGCCTGGAGTGTAGGGCGGAATACCAACAATGAGCAGTTCTTC.

The rearrangement joins TRBV9 to TRBJ2-7, with 7 bases identical to TRBD2. Germline values: CDR1 SGDLS, CDR2 YYNGEE. V was pared by 4 bases and J by 0 bases, with 7 bases of the junction left unmatched. CDR3 length: 15 amino acids. CDR3 bases: TGTGCCAGCAGCCCGAGGGCGGGAGACTCCTACGAGCAGTACTTC. Its translation: CASSPRAGDSYEQYF.

This clone occurred a few times. CDR3 sequence (DNA): TGTGCCAGCAGTTTAGGGGGCAGGTGGGACACTGAAGCTTTCTTT. It encodes CASSLGGRWDTEAFF. V usage is TRBV28 and J usage is TRBJ1-1, with a possible D match to TRBD1 (6 bases). The length of the CDR3 is 15 residues. The V gene's germline CDR1 is MDHEN and CDR2 SYDVKM. With 2 bases removed from V and 3 bases from J, the gap between germline ends came to 13 bases.

The CDR3 sequence: CASSLTDIASGRGNEQFF. DNA of the CDR3: TGTGCCAGCAGCTTAACGGATATTGCTAGCGGGAGAGGCAATGAGCAGTTCTTC. The chain joins TRBV7-3 to TRBJ2-1; 10 bases agree with TRBD2. Germline V CDR1 and CDR2: SGHTA, FQGTGA. There are 18 residues in the CDR3. With V trimmed by 0 bases and J by 6 bases, 11 bases remained unmatched.